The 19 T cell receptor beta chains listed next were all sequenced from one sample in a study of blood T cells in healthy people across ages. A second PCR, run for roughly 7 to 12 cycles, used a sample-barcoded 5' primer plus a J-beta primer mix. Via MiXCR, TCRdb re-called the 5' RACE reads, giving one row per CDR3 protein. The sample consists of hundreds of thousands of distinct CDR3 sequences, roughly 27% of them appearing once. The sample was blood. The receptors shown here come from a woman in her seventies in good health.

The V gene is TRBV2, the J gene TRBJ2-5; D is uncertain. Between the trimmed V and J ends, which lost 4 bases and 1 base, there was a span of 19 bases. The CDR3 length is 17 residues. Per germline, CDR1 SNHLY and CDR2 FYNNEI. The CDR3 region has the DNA TGTGCCAGCAGTGGCCCGCCCGGCGCCATACTCCAAGAGACCCAGTACTTC. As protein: CASSGPPGAILQETQYF.

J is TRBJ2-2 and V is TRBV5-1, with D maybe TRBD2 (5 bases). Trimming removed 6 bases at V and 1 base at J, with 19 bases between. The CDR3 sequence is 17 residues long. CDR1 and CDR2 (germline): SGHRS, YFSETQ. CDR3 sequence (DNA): TGCGCCAGCACTACAGCCCGGGGAGTGGGGAACACCGGGGAGCTGTTTTTT. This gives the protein CASTTARGVGNTGELFF.

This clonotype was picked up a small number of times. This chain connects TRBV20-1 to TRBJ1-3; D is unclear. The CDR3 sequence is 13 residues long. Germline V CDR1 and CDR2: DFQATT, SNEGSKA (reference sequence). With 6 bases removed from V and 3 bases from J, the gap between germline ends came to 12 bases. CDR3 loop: CSANSVGGNTIYF. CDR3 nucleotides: TGCAGTGCCAATTCCGTGGGTGGAAACACCATATATTTT.

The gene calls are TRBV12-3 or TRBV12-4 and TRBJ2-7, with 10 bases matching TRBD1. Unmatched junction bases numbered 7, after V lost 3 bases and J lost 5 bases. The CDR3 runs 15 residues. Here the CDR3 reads CASSFAGTGVDEQYF. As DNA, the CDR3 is TGTGCCAGCAGTTTCGCCGGGACAGGGGTCGACGAGCAGTACTTC.

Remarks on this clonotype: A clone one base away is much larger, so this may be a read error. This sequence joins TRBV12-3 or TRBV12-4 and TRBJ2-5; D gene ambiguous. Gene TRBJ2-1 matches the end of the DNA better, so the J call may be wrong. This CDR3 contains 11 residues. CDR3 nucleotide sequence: TGTGCCAGCAGTTTAAACTATGAGCAGTTCTTC. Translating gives CASSLNYEQFF.

This chain's CDR3 is CASSEEHRVGGQFF. CDR3 nucleotides: TGTGCCAGCAGTGAAGAACACAGGGTAGGTGGGCAGTTCTTC. The chain uses TRBV2 and TRBJ2-5, with a weak D call TRBD1 (6 bases). The assigned J gene may be wrong: the sequence end matches TRBJ2-1 better. The germline V gene has CDR1 SNHLY and CDR2 FYNNEI. This CDR3 contains 14 residues.

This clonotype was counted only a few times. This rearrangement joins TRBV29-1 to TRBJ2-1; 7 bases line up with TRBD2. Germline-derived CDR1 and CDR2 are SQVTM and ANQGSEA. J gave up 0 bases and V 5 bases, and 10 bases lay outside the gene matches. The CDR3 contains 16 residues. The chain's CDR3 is CSVSPRGGNSYNEQFF. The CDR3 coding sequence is TGCAGCGTTTCCCCGAGGGGAGGGAACTCCTACAATGAGCAGTTCTTC.

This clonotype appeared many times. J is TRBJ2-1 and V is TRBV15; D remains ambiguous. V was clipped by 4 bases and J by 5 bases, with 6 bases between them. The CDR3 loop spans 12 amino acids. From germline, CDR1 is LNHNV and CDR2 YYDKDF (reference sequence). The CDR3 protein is CATSKQNNEQFF. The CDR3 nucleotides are TGTGCCACCAGCAAACAGAACAATGAGCAGTTCTTC. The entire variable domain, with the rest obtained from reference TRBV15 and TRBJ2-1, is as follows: DAMVIQNPRYQVTQFGKPVTLSCSQTLNHNVMYWYQQKSSQAPKLLFHYYDKDFNNEADTPDNFQSRRPNTSFCFLDIRSPGLGDTAMYLCATSKQNNEQFFGPGTRLTVL.

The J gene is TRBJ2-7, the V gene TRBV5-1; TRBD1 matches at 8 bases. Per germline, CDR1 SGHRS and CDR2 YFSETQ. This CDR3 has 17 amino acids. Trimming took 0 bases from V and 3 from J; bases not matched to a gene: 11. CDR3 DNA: TGCGCCAGCAGCTTGGCCCTCGGGGCAGGGGGCTTCTACGAGCAGTACTTC. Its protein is CASSLALGAGGFYEQYF.

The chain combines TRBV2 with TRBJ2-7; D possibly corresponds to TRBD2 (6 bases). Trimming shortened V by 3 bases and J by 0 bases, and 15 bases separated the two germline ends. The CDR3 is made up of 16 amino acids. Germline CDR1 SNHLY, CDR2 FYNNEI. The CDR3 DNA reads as TGTGCCAGCAGTGACGGTGTAGCGGCTAGCTCCTACGAGCAGTACTTC. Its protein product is CASSDGVAASSYEQYF.

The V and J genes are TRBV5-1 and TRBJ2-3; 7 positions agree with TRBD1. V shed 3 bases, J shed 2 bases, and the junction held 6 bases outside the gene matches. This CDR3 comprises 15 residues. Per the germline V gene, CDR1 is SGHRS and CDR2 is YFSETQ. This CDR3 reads CASSSRQGITDTQYF. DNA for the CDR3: TGCGCCAGCAGCTCCCGACAGGGAATCACAGATACGCAGTATTTT.

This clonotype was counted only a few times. As DNA, the CDR3 is TGTGCCAGTAGGAACCCGGGCTATTCATATGGCTACACCTTC. Its protein product is CASRNPGYSYGYTF. This chain joins TRBV19 and TRBJ1-2; D gene ambiguous. This CDR3 comprises 14 residues. V lost 6 bases, J lost 5 bases, and 16 bases lay in between. Germline V gene lookup returns CDR1 LNHDA and CDR2 SQIVND (reference sequence).

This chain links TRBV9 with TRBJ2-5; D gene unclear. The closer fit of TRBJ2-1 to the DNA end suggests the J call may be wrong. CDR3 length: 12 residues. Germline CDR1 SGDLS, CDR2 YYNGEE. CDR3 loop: CASSPGYPEQFF. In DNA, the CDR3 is TGTGCCAGCAGCCCCGGGTACCCAGAGCAGTTCTTC.

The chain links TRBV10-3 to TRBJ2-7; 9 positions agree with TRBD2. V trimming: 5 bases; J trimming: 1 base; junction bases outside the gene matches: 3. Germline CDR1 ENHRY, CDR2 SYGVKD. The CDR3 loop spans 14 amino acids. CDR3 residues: CAISKTSGSYEQYF. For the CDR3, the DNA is TGTGCCATCAGTAAGACTAGCGGATCCTACGAGCAGTACTTC.

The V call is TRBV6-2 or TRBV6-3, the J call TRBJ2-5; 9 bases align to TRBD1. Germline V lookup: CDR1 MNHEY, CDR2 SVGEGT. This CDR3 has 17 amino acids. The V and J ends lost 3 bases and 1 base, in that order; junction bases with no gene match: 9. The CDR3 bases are TGTGCCAGCAGTTATATCTTGGACAGGGGATTCCAAGAGACCCAGTACTTC. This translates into CASSYILDRGFQETQYF.

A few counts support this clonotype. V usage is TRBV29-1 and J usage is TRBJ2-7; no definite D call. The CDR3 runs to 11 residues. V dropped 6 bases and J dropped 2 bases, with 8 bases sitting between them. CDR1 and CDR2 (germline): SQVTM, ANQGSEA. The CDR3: CSVADTYEQYF. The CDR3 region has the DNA TGCAGCGTCGCTGACACCTACGAGCAGTACTTC.

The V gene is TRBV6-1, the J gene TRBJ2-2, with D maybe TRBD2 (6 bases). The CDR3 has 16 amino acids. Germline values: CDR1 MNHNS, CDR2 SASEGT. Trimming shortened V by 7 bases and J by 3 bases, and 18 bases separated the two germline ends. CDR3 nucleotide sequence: TGTGCCAGCACTCGAGGCGGGGATGATGACACCGGGGAGCTGTTTTTT. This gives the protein CASTRGGDDDTGELFF.

CDR3 nucleotide sequence: TGCAGTGCTAGGGGGACTGGCGGCTACGAGCAGTACTTC. Translated, it gives CSARGTGGYEQYF. The V and J genes are TRBV20-1 and TRBJ2-1; maybe TRBD2 (6 bases). The assigned J gene may be wrong: the sequence end matches TRBJ2-7 better. CDR1 and CDR2 from the germline V gene are DFQATT and SNEGSKA (reference sequence). This CDR3 contains 13 residues.

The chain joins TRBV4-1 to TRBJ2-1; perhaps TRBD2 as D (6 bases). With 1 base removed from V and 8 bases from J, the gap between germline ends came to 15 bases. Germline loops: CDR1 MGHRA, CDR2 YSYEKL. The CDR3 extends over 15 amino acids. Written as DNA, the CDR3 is TGCGCCAGCAGCCAAGGGTGGACTAAAAATGATGAGCAGTTCTTC. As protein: CASSQGWTKNDEQFF.